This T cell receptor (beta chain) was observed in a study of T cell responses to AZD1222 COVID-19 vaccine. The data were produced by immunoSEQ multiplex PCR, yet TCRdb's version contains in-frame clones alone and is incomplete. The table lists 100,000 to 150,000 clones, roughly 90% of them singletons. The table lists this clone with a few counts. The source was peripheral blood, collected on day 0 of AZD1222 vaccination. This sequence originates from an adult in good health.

CDR3 nucleotide sequence: TGTGCCAGCAGCTCTTCGGGGGCCAACTATAATTCACCCCTCCACTTT. Translation: CASSSSGANYNSPLHF. This rearrangement joins TRBV7-8 to TRBJ1-6; D might be TRBD1 (6 bases). Germline CDR1 reads SGHVS; CDR2 reads FQNEAQ. The V end was cut by 4 bases, the J end by 3 bases, with 13 bases between. This CDR3 spans 16 amino acids. Based on the CDR3 plus reference TRBV7-8 and TRBJ1-6, the full variable domain is GAGVSQSPRYKVAKRGQDVALRCDPISGHVSLFWYQQALGQGPEFLTYFQNEAQLDKSGLPSDRFFAERPEGSVSTLKIQRTQQEDSAVYLCASSSSGANYNSPLHFGNGTRLTVT.